Here is one T cell receptor (beta chain) with its context. This sample is drawn from a study of blood T cell repertoires in COVID-19. For the study at large: T cells, B-cell-depleted T cells, or PBMCs supplied cDNA or gDNA.

This CDR3 region has 16 residues. Germline V gene lookup returns CDR1 MNHEY and CDR2 SVGEGT. The ends lost 0 bases at V and 7 bases at J; junction bases unmatched: 4. Original handling: Amplified reference gene primers provided the basis for estimating nucleated cell counts. TCRdb keeps only in-frame clones here, not all; method: immunoSEQ multiplex PCR. V and J calls and clone size follow that table, whereas D and trimming were derived from the DNA. The sample records 80,000 to 90,000 clones, 86% being singletons. Source material: peripheral blood. This receptor was identified in an elderly man with active or convalescent COVID-19. The V gene is TRBV6-2 or TRBV6-3, the J gene TRBJ2-1, with 12 bases fitting TRBD2. The CDR3 spells CASSYSTSGRKNEQFF. In nucleotides, the CDR3 is TGTGCCAGCAGTTACTCGACTAGCGGGAGAAAAAATGAGCAGTTCTTC.